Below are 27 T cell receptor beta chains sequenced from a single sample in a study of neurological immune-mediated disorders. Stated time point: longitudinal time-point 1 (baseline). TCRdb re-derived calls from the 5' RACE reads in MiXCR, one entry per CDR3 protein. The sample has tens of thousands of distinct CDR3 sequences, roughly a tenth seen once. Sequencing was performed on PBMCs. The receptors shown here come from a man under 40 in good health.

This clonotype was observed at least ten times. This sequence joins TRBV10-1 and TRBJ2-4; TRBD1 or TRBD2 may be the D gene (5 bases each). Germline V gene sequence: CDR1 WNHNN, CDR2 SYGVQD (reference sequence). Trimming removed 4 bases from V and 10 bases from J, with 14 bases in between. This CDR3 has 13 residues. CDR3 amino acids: CASSGDLSPIQYF. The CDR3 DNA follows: TGCGCCAGCAGTGGGGACCTTTCCCCGATTCAGTACTTC.

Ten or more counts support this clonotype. The CDR3 DNA follows: TGTGCCAGCAGGCCACAGGGGGAATCAAACACTGAAGCTTTCTTT. Its translation is CASRPQGESNTEAFF. The chain employs TRBV28 and TRBJ1-1, with TRBD1 identical over 8 bases. Losses at the gene ends were 6 bases for V and 2 bases for J; bases not matched to a gene: 8. The germline V gene encodes CDR1 MDHEN and CDR2 SYDVKM. The CDR3 spans 15 residues.

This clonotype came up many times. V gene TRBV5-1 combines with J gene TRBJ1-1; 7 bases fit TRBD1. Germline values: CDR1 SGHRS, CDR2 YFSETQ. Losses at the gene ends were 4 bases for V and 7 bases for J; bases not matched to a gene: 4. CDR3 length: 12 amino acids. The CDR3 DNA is TGCGCCAGCAGCCGGGACAGCCGTGAAGCTTTCTTT. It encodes CASSRDSREAFF.

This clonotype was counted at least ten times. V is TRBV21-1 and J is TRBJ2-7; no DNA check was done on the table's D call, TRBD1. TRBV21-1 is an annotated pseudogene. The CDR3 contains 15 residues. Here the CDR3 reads CASSTTGDASYEQYF. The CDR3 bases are TGTGCCAGCAGCACTACAGGGGACGCCTCCTACGAGCAGTACTTC.

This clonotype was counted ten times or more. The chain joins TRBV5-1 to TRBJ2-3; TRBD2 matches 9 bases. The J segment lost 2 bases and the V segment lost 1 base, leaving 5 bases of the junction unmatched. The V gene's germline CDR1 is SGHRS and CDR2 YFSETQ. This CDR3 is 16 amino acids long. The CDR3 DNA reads TGCGCCAGCAGCTTGTCGCTAGCGGGATCCACAGATACGCAGTATTTT. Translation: CASSLSLAGSTDTQYF.

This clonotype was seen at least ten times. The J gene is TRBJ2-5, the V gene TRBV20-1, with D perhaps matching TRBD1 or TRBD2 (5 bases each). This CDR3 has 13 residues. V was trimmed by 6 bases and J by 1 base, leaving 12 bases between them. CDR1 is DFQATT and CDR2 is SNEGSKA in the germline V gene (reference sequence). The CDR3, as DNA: TGCAGTGCCACTGGGACGGCCCAAGAGACCCAGTACTTC. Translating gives CSATGTAQETQYF.

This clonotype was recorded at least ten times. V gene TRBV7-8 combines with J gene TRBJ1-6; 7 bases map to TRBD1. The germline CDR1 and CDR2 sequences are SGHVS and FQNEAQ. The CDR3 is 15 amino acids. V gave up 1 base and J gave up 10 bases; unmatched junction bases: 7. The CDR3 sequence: CASSLGTGGRSPLHF. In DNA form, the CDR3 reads TGTGCCAGCAGCTTAGGGACAGGCGGTCGGTCACCCCTCCACTTT. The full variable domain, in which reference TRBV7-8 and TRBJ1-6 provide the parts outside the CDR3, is GAGVSQSPRYKVAKRGQDVALRCDPISGHVSLFWYQQALGQGPEFLTYFQNEAQLDKSGLPSDRFFAERPEGSVSTLKIQRTQQEDSAVYLCASSLGTGGRSPLHFGNGTRLTVT.

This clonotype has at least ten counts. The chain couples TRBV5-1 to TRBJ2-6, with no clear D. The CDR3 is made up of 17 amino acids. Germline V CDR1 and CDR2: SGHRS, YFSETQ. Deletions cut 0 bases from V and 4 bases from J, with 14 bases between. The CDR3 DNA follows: TGCGCCAGCAGCTTGGAGGTGCGGTTGGCAGGGGCCAACGTCCTGACTTTC. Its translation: CASSLEVRLAGANVLTF.

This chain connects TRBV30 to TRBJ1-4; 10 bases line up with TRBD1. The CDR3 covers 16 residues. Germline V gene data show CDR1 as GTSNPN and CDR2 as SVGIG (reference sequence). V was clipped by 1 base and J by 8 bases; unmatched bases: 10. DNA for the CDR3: TGTGCCTGGAGTGGAGGGACAGGGGTTTTTATGGAAAAACTGTTTTTT. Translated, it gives CAWSGGTGVFMEKLFF.

CDR3 sequence reads: CSVARTSGRINEQFF. CDR3 DNA sequence: TGCAGCGTAGCGCGGACTAGCGGGAGAATAAATGAGCAGTTCTTC. V gene TRBV29-1 combines with J gene TRBJ2-1; TRBD2 matches at 13 bases. The CDR3 is 15 residues long. The V segment lost 6 bases and the J segment 7 bases; nucleotides outside the gene matches: 9. The germline CDR1 and CDR2 sequences are SQVTM and ANQGSEA.

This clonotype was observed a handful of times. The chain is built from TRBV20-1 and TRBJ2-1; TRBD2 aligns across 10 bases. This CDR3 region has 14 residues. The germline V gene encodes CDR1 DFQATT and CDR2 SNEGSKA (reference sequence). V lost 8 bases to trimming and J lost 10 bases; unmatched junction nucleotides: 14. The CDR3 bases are TGCAGTCCCCTGACTAGCGGGTCGGGGGGGGAGCAGTTCTTC. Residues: CSPLTSGSGGEQFF.

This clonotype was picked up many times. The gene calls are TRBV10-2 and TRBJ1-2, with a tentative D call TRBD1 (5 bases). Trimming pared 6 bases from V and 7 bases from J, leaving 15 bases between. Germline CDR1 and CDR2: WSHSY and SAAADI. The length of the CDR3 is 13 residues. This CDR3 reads CASSPGLLGGYTF. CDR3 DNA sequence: TGCGCCAGCAGCCCGGGACTGCTTGGTGGCTACACCTTC.

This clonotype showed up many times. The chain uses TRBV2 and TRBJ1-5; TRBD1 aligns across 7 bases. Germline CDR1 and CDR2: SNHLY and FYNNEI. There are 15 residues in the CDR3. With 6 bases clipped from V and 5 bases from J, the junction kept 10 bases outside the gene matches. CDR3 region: CASRGNRGRDQPQHF. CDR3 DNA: TGTGCCAGCAGGGGGAATAGGGGGCGAGATCAGCCCCAGCATTTT.

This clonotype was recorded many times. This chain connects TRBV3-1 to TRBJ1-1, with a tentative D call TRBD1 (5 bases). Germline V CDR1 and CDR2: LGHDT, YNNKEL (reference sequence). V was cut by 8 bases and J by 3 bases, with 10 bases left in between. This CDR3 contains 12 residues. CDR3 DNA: TGTGCCAGCCGGCGGGGGGACACTGAAGCTTTCTTT. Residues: CASRRGDTEAFF.

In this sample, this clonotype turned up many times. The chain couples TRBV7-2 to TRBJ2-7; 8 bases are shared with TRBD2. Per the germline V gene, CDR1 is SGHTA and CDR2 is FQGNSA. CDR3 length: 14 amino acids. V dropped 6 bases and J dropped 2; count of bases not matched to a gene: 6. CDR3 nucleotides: TGTGCCAGCAGGGCTCGGGGGGGGCCCTACGAGCAGTACTTC. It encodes CASRARGGPYEQYF. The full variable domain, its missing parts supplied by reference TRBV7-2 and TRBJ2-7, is GAGVSQSPSNKVTEKGKDVELRCDPISGHTALYWYRQSLGQGLEFLIYFQGNSAPDKSGLPSDRFSAERTGGSVSTLTIQRTQQEDSAVYLCASRARGGPYEQYFGPGTRLTVT.

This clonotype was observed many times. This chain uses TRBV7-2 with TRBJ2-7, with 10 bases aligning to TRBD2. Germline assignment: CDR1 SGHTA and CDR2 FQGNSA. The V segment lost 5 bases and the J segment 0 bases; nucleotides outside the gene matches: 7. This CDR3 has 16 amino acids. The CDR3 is CASSRDASGSSYEQYF. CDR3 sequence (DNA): TGTGCCAGCAGCCGGGACGCTAGCGGGAGCTCCTACGAGCAGTACTTC.

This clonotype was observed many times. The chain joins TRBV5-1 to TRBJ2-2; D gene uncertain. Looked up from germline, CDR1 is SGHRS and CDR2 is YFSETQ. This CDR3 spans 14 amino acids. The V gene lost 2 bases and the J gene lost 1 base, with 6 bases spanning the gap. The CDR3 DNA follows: TGCGCCAGCAGCTTCCAAAGGAACACCGGGGAGCTGTTTTTT. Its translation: CASSFQRNTGELFF.

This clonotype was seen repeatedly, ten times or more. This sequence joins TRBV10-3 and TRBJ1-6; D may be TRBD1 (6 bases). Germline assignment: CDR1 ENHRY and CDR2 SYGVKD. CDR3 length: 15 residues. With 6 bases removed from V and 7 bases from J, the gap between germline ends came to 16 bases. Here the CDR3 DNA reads TGTGCCATCAGGGACCTGGACAGCCCCAATTCACCCCTCCACTTT. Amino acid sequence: CAIRDLDSPNSPLHF.

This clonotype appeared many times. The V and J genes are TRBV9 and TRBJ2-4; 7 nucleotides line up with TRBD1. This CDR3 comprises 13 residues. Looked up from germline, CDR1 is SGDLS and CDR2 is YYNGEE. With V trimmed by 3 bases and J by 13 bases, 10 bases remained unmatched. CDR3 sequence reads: CASSAGTDHRQYF. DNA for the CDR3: TGTGCCAGCAGCGCGGGGACAGACCATAGACAGTACTTC.

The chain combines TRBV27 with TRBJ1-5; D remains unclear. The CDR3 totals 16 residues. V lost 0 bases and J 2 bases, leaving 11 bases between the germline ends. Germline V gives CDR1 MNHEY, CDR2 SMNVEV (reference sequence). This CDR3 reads CASSLSPWEGNQPQHF. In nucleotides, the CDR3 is TGTGCCAGCAGTTTATCCCCTTGGGAGGGCAATCAGCCCCAGCATTTT.

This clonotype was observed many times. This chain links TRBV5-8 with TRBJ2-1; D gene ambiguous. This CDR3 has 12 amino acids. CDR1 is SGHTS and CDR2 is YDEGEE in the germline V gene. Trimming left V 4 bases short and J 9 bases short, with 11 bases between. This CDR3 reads CASSAWSFEQFF. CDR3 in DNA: TGTGCCAGCAGCGCATGGAGCTTTGAGCAGTTCTTC.

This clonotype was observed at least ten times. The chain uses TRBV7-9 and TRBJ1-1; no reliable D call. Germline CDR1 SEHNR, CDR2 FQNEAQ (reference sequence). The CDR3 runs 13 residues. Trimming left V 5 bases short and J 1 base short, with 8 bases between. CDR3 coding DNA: TGTGCCAGCAGCGCCCAGGAGAACACTGAAGCTTTCTTT. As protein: CASSAQENTEAFF.

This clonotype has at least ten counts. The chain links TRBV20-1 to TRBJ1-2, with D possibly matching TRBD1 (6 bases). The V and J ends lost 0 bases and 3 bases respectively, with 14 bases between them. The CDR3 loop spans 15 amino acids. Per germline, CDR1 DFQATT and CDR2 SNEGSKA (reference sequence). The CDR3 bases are TGCAGTGCTAGAGATAGCAGGGGCTGGGACTATGGCTACACCTTC. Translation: CSARDSRGWDYGYTF.

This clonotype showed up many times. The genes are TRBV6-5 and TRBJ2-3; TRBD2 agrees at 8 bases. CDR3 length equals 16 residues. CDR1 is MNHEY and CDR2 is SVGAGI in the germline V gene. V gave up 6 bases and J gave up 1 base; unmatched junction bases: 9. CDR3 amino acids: CASSSPKAGGTDTQYF. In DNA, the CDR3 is TGTGCCAGCAGCTCCCCCAAAGCGGGAGGCACAGATACGCAGTATTTT.

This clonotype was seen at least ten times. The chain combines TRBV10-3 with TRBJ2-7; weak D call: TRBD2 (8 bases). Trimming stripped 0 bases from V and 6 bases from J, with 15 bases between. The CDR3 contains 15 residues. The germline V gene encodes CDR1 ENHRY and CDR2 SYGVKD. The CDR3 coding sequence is TGTGCCATCAGTGAGTCCGATAGCGGGACAGTCGAGCAGTACTTC. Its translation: CAISESDSGTVEQYF.

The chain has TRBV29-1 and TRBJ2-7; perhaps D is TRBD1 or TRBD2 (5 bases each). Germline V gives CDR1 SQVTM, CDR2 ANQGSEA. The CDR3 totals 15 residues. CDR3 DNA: TGCAGAGAAAGGAAGGGGACCTATAGAACCTACGAGCAGTACTTC. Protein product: CRERKGTYRTYEQYF.

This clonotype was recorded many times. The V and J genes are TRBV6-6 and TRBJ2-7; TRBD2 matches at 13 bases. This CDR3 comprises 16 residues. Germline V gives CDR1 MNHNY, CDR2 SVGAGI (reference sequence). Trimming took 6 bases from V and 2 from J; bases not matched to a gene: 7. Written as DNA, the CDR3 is TGTGCCAGCAGCCCGGGGACTAGCGGGAAGACCTACGAGCAGTACTTC. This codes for CASSPGTSGKTYEQYF.